This note documents a single T cell receptor beta chain sequence. Its target antigen remains unknown. The input lacks base qualities; no much larger clone sits a single base away. The sample is drawn from a study of control samples from healthy donors and cancer patients (dated by TCRdb to about 2020). Library preparation used the immunoSEQ multiplex PCR assay. What TCRdb holds here is the immuneACCESS table cut down to in-frame rearrangements. Part of the clones is not present; checked against another copy, under half of the missing clones reflect an unresolved V gene, and the others are unexplained. For this sample the table gives 120,000 or so clones, of which 80% to 95% were detected only once. Just over 8.5% of the sample is in the top ten clones. CDR3 length: 16 amino acids, cysteine to phenylalanine. Just CDR3 DNA is preserved here, 48 bases in frame from base 1. CDR1 is given as SEHNR and CDR2 as FQNEAQ, both from the germline V gene (reference sequence). After removal of 5 bases from V and 5 bases from J, the junction retains 12 bases not matched to a gene.

The chain joins TRBV7-9 to TRBJ1-2, and 9 junctional nucleotides match TRBD1. This TCR came from a man aged 18 to 29 in good health. Source material: blood. The DNA is as follows: TGTGCCAGCAGCCCTCCAGTAGGACAGGGGTGGTATGGCTACACCTTC. Translation gives CASSPPVGQGWYGYTF.